This entry describes one TCR beta chain. At one boundary the junction diverges from the germline segment, which might be a read error. The record originates from a study of shared clonotypes between healthy human individuals. In the study overall: A few men and a couple of women, aged 18 to 49, were donors.

Only CD45RO-negative cells positively selected for CCR7 counted as naive CD8 cells, so terminally differentiated effector memory CD45RA+ cells were excluded. None of the donors, who were healthy HIV-negative adults, had recently had acute infections or vaccinations. Sorted-subset replicate PCRs used 150 to 200 ng DNA, about 30,000 T cell genomes. The protocol was immunoSEQ multiplex PCR, while the TCRdb copy is restricted to in-frame clones and leaves out a portion. Among millions of clones listed, 93% were seen once. The CDR3 totals 15 residues. The germline V gene encodes CDR1 SGDLS and CDR2 YYNGEE.

The clonotype comes from a man aged 18 to 30 in good health. Some clones in this sample may be carry-over from other donors' samples. The gene calls are TRBV9 and TRBJ2-7; 11 nucleotides line up with TRBD1. The material sequenced was naive CD8+ T cells from PBMCs. The CDR3 nucleotides read TGTGCCAGCAGCTGGACAGGGGGCGGCTCCTACGAGCAGTGCTTC. Translating it yields CASSWTGGGSYEQCF.